These T cell receptor beta chains were read from a single sample in a study of CD8 T cells in Susac syndrome. From the immunoSEQ multiplex PCR reads, TCRdb called clonotypes with MiXCR, one entry per CDR3 protein. The table records roughly 150,000 distinct CDR3 sequences, just under 95% of them present only once. Sequencing was carried out using CD4+ T cells from PBMCs. All receptors come from a human donor in good health. CDR3s include the opening cysteine and the closing phenylalanine or tryptophan. A D gene is named only where the DNA matches it firmly. Clone size is not always given. Where it is, it says once, few, many or a class for expanded clones.

cdr3_length	v_call	j_call	clone_size	d_call	cdr3_nt	cdr3_aa
16	TRBV28	TRBJ1-6	.	.	TGTGCCAGCACCCCCACAGGGCGGCTTATCAATTCACCCCTCCACTTT	CASTPTGRLINSPLHF
14	TRBV9	TRBJ2-2	once	TRBD1	TGTGCCAGCAGCGTGGGGACAGGGGTCGGGGAGCTGTTTTTT	CASSVGTGVGELFF
13	TRBV2	TRBJ2-7	.	.	TGTGCCAGCACGGGGCCACCTTTGGGGGAGCAGTACTTC	CASTGPPLGEQYF
16	TRBV15	TRBJ2-3	once	.	TGTGCCACCAGCAGGGCGGGACAGCAAAGCACAGATACGCAGTATTTT	CATSRAGQQSTDTQYF
12	TRBV29-1	TRBJ2-3	.	.	TGCAGCGTTGGGGCCCTTTGGGATACGCAGTATTTT	CSVGALWDTQYF
15	TRBV20-1	TRBJ2-1	.	TRBD1	TGCAGTACCCCCAGACAGGGGTGGTCCTACAATGAGCAGTTCTTC	CSTPRQGWSYNEQFF
15	TRBV3-1	TRBJ1-1	.	.	TGTGCCAGCAGCCAAGATCACCCAGGTAGGACTGAAGCTTTCTTT	CASSQDHPGRTEAFF
15	TRBV6-5	TRBJ2-7	.	.	TGTGCCAGCAGTTACGCCGGACCCGGATCCTACGAGCAGTACTTC	CASSYAGPGSYEQYF
13	TRBV29-1	TRBJ2-7	.	.	TGCAGCGTTGAATCGCAGGGGCTAAGCGAGCAGTACTTC	CSVESQGLSEQYF
11	TRBV2	TRBJ2-7	.	.	TGTGCCAGCAGTGTTTTGTGGGAGCAGTACTTC	CASSVLWEQYF
14	TRBV18	TRBJ1-1	.	.	TGTGCCAGCTCACCCTCGGACAGCCTTCTTGAAGCTTTCTTT	CASSPSDSLLEAFF
13	TRBV20-1	TRBJ2-7	.	.	TGCAGTGCCAACCCAGGGGGGCAAGACGAGCAGTACTTC	CSANPGGQDEQYF
14	TRBV5-1	TRBJ2-3	.	.	TGCGCCAGCAGCTCGGGACTGACTGGTGATACGCAGTATTTT	CASSSGLTGDTQYF
15	TRBV5-6	TRBJ2-1	few	TRBD1	TGTGCCAGCAGCTTGGCCGGGACAGGGGACAATGAGCAGTTCTTC	CASSLAGTGDNEQFF
14	TRBV2	TRBJ2-7	.	.	TGTGCCAGCAGCCGGACCGAGGGGGTCTACGAGCAGTACTTC	CASSRTEGVYEQYF
15	TRBV29-1	TRBJ1-4	.	TRBD1	TGCAGCGTTGTCGGGGGGACAGGGGAAAGTGAAAAACTGTTTTTT	CSVVGGTGESEKLFF
12	TRBV29-1	TRBJ2-7	.	.	TGCAGCGTTGGAGGGGACCCCTACGAGCAGTACTTC	CSVGGDPYEQYF
14	TRBV23-1	TRBJ2-7	.	.	TGCGCCAGCAGTTCCGGGGTGAGCTCCTACGAGCAGTACTTC	CASSSGVSSYEQYF
13	TRBV3-1	TRBJ1-2	.	TRBD1	TGTGCCAGCAGCCACCAGGGGGCGGATGGCTACACCTTC	CASSHQGADGYTF
13	TRBV7-7	TRBJ2-3	.	.	TGTGCCAGCAGCTCCCAAACAGCAGATACGCAGTATTTT	CASSSQTADTQYF
12	TRBV29-1	TRBJ1-5	.	.	TGCAGCGCCGTTCTGGGGCAGGGGACCCAGCATTTT	CSAVLGQGTQHF
16	TRBV20-1	TRBJ2-5	.	.	TGCAGTGCTAGAGATCCTCGAACTACTAGTTCAGAGACCCAGTACTTC	CSARDPRTTSSETQYF
15	TRBV5-1	TRBJ2-2	.	TRBD1	TGCGCCAGCAGCCCTGACAGGGTCGACACCGGGGAGCTGTTTTTT	CASSPDRVDTGELFF
14	TRBV5-7	TRBJ1-1	.	.	TGTGCCAGCAGCTTGTCGAGGGTAGTGACTGAAGCTTTCTTT	CASSLSRVVTEAFF
13	TRBV6-5	TRBJ2-3	.	TRBD1	TGTGCCAGCAGATCAACAGGGGCAGATACGCAGTATTTT	CASRSTGADTQYF
15	TRBV12-3/TRBV12-4	TRBJ2-1	.	TRBD2	TGTGCCAGCAGTTTCGGGACTAGCGGGTACAATGAGCAGTTCTTC	CASSFGTSGYNEQFF
13	TRBV20-1	TRBJ2-7	.	TRBD1	TGCAGTGCGTTGGACAGGGGGCCCCGCGAGCAGTACTTC	CSALDRGPREQYF
11	TRBV6-5	TRBJ2-1	.	.	TGTGCCAGCAGTTACTCGGGTGAGCAGTTCTTC	CASSYSGEQFF
13	TRBV7-9	TRBJ1-1	.	.	TGTGCCAGCAGCTTAGACGCGCCTACTGAAGCTTTCTTT	CASSLDAPTEAFF
13	TRBV2	TRBJ2-5	.	.	TGTGCCAGCAGTCATGAGGGTCGAGAGACCCAGTACTTC	CASSHEGRETQYF
16	TRBV7-3	TRBJ2-1	.	.	TGTGCCAGCAGCTTTTCGGGGGCTGCGGACTACAATGAGCAGTTCTTC	CASSFSGAADYNEQFF